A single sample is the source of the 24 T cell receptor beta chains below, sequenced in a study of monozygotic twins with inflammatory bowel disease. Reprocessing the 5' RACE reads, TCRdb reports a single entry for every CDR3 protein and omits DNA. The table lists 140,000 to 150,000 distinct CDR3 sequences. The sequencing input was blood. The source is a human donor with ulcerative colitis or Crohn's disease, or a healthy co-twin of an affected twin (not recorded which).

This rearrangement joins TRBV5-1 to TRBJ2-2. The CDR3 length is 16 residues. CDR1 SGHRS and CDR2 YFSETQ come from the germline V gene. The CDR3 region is CASSLVAATNTGELFF.

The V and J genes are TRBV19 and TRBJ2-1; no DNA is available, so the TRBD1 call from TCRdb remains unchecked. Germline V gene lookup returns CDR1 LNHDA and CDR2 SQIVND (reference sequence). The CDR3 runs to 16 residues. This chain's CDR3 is CASSISSGPGRNEQFF. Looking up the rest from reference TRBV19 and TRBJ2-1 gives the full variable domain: DGGITQSPKYLFRKEGQNVTLSCEQNLNHDAMYWYRQDPGQGLRLIYYSQIVNDFQKGDIAEGYSVSREKKESFPLTVTSAQKNPTAFYLCASSISSGPGRNEQFFGPGTRLTVL.

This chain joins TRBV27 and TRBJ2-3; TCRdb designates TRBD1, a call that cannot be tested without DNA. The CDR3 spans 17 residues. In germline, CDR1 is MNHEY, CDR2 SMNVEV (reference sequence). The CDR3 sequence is CASSLRTGGRSTDTQYF.

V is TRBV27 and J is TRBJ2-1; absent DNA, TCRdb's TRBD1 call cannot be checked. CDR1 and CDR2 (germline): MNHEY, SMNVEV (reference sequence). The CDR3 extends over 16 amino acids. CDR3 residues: CASSLKGGSMYNEQFF.

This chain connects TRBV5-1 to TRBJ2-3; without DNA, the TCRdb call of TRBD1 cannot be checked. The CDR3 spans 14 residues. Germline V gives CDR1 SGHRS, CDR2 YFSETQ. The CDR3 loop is CASSSEGGTDTQYF.

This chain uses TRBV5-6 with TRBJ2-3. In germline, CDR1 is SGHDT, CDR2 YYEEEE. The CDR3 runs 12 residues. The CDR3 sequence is CASSLEGIGQYF.

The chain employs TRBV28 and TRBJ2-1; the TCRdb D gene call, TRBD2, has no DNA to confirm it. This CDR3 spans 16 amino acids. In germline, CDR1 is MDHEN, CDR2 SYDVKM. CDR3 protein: CASSFVRTSGYNEQFF.

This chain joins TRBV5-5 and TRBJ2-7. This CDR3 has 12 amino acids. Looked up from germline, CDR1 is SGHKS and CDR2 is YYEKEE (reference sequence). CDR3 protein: CASSLDAYEQYF.

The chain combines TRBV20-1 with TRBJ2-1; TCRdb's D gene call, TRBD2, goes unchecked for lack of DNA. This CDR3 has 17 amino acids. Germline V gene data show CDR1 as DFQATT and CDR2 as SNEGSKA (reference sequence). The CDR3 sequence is CSARDFRTSGRTNEQFF.

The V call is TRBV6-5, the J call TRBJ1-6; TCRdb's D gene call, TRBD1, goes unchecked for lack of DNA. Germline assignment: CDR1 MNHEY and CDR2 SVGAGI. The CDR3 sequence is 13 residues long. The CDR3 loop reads CASDRVYNSPLHF.

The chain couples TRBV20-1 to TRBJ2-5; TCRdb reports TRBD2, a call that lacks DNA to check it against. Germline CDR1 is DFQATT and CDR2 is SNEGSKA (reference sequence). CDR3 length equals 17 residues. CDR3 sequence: CSARPSRTSGSLKTQYF.

The CDR3 protein is CASSMRETNNEQFF. The chain couples TRBV9 to TRBJ2-1; TCRdb designates TRBD2, a call that cannot be tested without DNA. Looked up from germline, CDR1 is SGDLS and CDR2 is YYNGEE. The CDR3 loop spans 14 amino acids.

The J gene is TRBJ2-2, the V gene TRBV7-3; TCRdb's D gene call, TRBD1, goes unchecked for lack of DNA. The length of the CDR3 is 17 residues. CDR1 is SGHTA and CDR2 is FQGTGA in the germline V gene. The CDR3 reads CASSLAWTGVSSGELFF.

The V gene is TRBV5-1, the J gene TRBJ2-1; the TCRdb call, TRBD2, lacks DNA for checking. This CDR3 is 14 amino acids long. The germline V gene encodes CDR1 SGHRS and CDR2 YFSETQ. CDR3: CASTPGTTRNEQFF.

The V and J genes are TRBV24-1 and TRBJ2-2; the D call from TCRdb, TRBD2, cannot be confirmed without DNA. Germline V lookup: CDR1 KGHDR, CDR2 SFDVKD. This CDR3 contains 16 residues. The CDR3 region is CATSDSSGSDTGELFF.

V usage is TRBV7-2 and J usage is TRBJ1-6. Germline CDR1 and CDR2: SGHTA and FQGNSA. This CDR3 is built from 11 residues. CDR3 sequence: CASSLWSPLHF.

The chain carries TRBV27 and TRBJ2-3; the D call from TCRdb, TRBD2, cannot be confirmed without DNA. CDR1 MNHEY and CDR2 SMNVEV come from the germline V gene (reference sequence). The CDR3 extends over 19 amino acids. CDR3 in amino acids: CASSKVLAGGPTSTDTQYF.

Here the CDR3 reads CASSPWTSSHTDTQYF. This chain connects TRBV5-1 to TRBJ2-3; without DNA, the TCRdb call of TRBD2 cannot be checked. Germline CDR1 is SGHRS and CDR2 is YFSETQ. The CDR3 is 16 residues long.

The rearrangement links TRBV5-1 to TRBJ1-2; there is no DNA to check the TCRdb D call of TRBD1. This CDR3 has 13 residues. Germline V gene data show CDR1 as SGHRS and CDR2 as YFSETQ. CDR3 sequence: CASGGIANYGYTF.

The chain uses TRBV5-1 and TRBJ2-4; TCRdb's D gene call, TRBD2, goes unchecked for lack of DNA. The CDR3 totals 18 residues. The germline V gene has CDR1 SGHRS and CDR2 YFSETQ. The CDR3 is CASSFWSSGSLAKNIQYF.

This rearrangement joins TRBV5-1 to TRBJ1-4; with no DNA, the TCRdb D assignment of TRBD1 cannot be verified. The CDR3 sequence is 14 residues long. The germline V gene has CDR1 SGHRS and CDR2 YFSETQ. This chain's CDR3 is CASSFRDSAEKLFF.

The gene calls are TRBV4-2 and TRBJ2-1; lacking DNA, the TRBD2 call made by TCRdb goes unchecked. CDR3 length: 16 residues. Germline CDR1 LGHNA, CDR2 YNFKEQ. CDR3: CASSQAIGLAGPEQFF.

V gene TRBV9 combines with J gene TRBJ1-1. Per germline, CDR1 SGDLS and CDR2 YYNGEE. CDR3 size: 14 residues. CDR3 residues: CASSVDSQNTEAFF.

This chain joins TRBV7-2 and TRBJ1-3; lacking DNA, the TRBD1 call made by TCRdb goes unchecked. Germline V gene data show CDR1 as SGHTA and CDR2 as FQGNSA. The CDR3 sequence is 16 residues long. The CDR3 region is CASSLKLTGVGNTIYF. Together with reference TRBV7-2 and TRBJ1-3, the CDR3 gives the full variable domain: GAGVSQSPSNKVTEKGKDVELRCDPISGHTALYWYRQSLGQGLEFLIYFQGNSAPDKSGLPSDRFSAERTGGSVSTLTIQRTQQEDSAVYLCASSLKLTGVGNTIYFGEGSWLTVV.